This TCR beta chain comes out of a study of technical replicates of blood from several donors (TCRdb year 2017). The germline V gene (reference sequence) specifies SEHNR as CDR1 and FQNEAQ as CDR2. V is clipped by 4 bases and J by 3 bases, and the sequence between their germline boundaries is 19 bases long. Taken from cysteine to phenylalanine, the CDR3 has 16 residues. The kept DNA is CDR3 alone, 48 bases in frame from the first base. The protocol used for the library was the immunoSEQ multiplex PCR assay. Entries here come from immuneACCESS through TCRdb and include only in-frame sequences with V and J called. Some clones fail to appear in such tables; in the studies checked, an unresolved V gene covers under half of the shortfall, and the cause of the remainder is unknown. The sample contains 82,000 or so clones, 96% of them found a single time. The ten most abundant clones make up approximately 0.41% of the sample.

About this clone: The antigen it binds to is not known. Base qualities are not provided; no much larger clone lies one nucleotide away.

This receptor chain uses TRBV7-9 and TRBJ2-7; a tentative D match to TRBD1 spans 6 bases. The source is a human donor in good health. Sequencing was performed on T cells isolated from PBMCs. The CDR3 sequence is CASSSIRGVGYYEQYF. The nucleotides read TGTGCCAGCAGCTCGATCAGGGGAGTGGGGTACTACGAGCAGTACTTC.